This T cell receptor (beta chain) was profiled in a study of T cell repertoires in cytomegalovirus infection. The wider study: In the study, CMV epitopes included recently identified HLA-C-restricted and well-studied HLA-B-restricted ones. Indications came from public TCR beta signatures; they pointed to CMV infection and to a matching HLA type.

Study-level findings and limits: Dominant in the ex vivo response were TCR beta clonotypes restricted by HLA-C and specific for CMV.

Germline CDR1 reads SGHVS; CDR2 reads FNYEAQ. Trimming stripped 0 bases from V and 4 bases from J, with 11 bases between. CDR3 length: 15 residues. On this clonotype: Its antigen is not known.

TCRdb reanalysed the reads using MiXCR and keeps one entry per CDR3 protein. The sample lists 200,000 or so distinct CDR3 sequences, roughly two fifths occurring once. V and J are TRBV7-6 and TRBJ2-3; D is unclear. The TCR sequence derives from a human donor in good health (CMV status not recorded). Some clones in this sample may be carry-over from other donors' samples. The specimen comprised CD8+ T cells from cultured PBMCs, sampled from culture after CMV antigen stimulation. CDR3 in DNA: TGTGCCAGCAGCTTAGCTGAAACCCCCGCAGATACGCAGTATTTT. Residues: CASSLAETPADTQYF.